These 10 T cell receptor beta chains were sequenced from one sample in a study of cytomegalovirus exposure and HLA in healthy donors. Here immunoSEQ multiplex PCR was the method, and the copy in TCRdb shows in-frame clones only, minus some. This repertoire shows over 120,000 clones, 70% to 90% found once; its top ten account for roughly 6.4%. The sequenced sample consisted of PBMCs. These receptors were taken from a woman in her twenties or thirties in good health and CMV-seropositive.

The V call is TRBV6-1, the J call TRBJ2-7, with 10 bases aligning to TRBD2. The V gene's germline CDR1 is MNHNS and CDR2 SASEGT. The junction had 8 bases not matched to a gene; V was cut back by 6 bases and J by 6 bases. The length of the CDR3 is 14 residues. CDR3 amino acids: CASRIAGGMGEQYF. The CDR3 coding sequence is TGTGCCAGCAGGATAGCGGGAGGAATGGGCGAGCAGTACTTC.

The J gene is TRBJ2-7, the V gene TRBV4-1, with 7 bases lining up with TRBD1. The CDR3 length is 16 residues. Trimming cost V 0 bases and J 2 bases; bases outside gene matches: 7. Germline V lookup: CDR1 MGHRA, CDR2 YSYEKL. CDR3 sequence: CASSQDIRQGPYEQYF. Written as DNA, the CDR3 is TGCGCCAGCAGCCAAGATATAAGACAGGGACCCTACGAGCAGTACTTC.

This sequence joins TRBV10-2 and TRBJ1-6, with D possibly TRBD1 on 5 matching bases. The germline gives CDR1 WSHSY, CDR2 SAAADI. CDR3 length equals 16 residues. Trimming left V 3 bases short and J 3 bases short, with 12 bases between. CDR3 amino acids: CASSEMGLRYNSPLHF. CDR3 coding DNA: TGCGCCAGCAGTGAAATGGGACTCCGCTATAATTCACCCCTCCACTTT.

As DNA, the CDR3 is TGTGCCAGCAGTTTAGGGAGACTAGCGGGATCAGATACGCAGTATTTT. Translating it yields CASSLGRLAGSDTQYF. The chain uses TRBV28 and TRBJ2-3; 11 positions agree with TRBD2. CDR1 and CDR2 (germline): MDHEN, SYDVKM. The CDR3 length is 16 residues. V trimming: 2 bases; J trimming: 4 bases; junction bases outside the gene matches: 5.

This clone was seen just once. V is TRBV27 and J is TRBJ1-1; maybe TRBD1 (6 bases). This CDR3 has 16 residues. V shed 8 bases and J shed 1 base, with 20 bases lying between them. Per the germline V gene, CDR1 is MNHEY and CDR2 is SMNVEV (reference sequence). CDR3 protein: CASGLWRTAENTEAFF. The CDR3 DNA sequence: TGTGCCAGCGGACTTTGGCGGACAGCCGAGAACACTGAAGCTTTCTTT.

The chain uses TRBV7-2 and TRBJ1-2, with TRBD1 matching 9 bases. CDR3 length equals 15 residues. The germline CDR1 and CDR2 sequences are SGHTA and FQGNSA. Trimming at V came to 5 bases and at J to 0 bases, leaving 4 bases not matched to a gene. The CDR3 sequence is CASSRGDRANYGYTF. The CDR3 nucleotides read TGTGCCAGCAGCAGGGGGGACAGGGCTAACTATGGCTACACCTTC. Based on the CDR3 plus reference TRBV7-2 and TRBJ1-2, the full variable domain is GAGVSQSPSNKVTEKGKDVELRCDPISGHTALYWYRQSLGQGLEFLIYFQGNSAPDKSGLPSDRFSAERTGGSVSTLTIQRTQQEDSAVYLCASSRGDRANYGYTFGSGTRLTVV.

This rearrangement joins TRBV27 to TRBJ2-1; 16 bases are shared with TRBD2. Germline CDR1 reads MNHEY; CDR2 reads SMNVEV (reference sequence). The CDR3 consists of 19 residues. The V segment lost 4 bases and the J segment 4 bases; nucleotides outside the gene matches: 10. CDR3 nucleotide sequence: TGTGCCAGCAGTTCCCAGGGACTAGCGGGGGGGGCACTTTACAATGAGCAGTTCTTC. This translates into CASSSQGLAGGALYNEQFF.

The V and J genes are TRBV12-5 and TRBJ1-4; D is ambiguous. Germline lookup yields CDR1 LGHNT and CDR2 FRNRAP. This CDR3 contains 19 residues. The V gene lost 0 bases and the J gene lost 4 bases, with 21 bases spanning the gap. The CDR3 region has the DNA TGTGCTAGTGGTTTGGTACTACCCCTCCCGGCCATTCTTAATGAAAAACTGTTTTTT. Translation gives CASGLVLPLPAILNEKLFF.

This sequence joins TRBV6-6 and TRBJ2-7; no clear D. Trimming cost V 4 bases and J 3 bases, with 13 bases left between them. The CDR3 spans 14 residues. CDR1 MNHNY and CDR2 SVGAGI come from the germline V gene (reference sequence). The CDR3 loop reads CASSSQAAFYEQYF. DNA for the CDR3: TGTGCCAGCAGTTCCCAAGCCGCCTTCTACGAGCAGTACTTC.

This rearrangement joins TRBV5-8 to TRBJ1-6, with unresolved D. Deletions cut 2 bases from V and 7 bases from J, with 10 bases between. From germline, CDR1 is SGHTS and CDR2 YDEGEE. The CDR3 contains 14 residues. CDR3 bases: TGTGCCAGCAGCTTCCGGCGGAGAAATTCACCCCTCCACTTT. Translating it yields CASSFRRRNSPLHF.